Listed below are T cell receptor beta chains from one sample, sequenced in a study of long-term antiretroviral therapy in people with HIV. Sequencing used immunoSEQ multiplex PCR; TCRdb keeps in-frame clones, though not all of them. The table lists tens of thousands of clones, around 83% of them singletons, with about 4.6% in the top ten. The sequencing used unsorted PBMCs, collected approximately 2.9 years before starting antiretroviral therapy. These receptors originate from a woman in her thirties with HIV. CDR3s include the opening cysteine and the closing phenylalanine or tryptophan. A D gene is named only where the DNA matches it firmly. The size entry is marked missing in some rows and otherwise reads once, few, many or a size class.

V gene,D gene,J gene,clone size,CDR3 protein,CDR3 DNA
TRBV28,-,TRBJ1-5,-,CASSSSGLSNQPQHF,TGTGCCAGCAGCTCTTCTGGGTTAAGCAATCAGCCCCAGCATTTT
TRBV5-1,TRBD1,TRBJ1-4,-,CASRRQGATNEKLFF,TGCGCCAGCAGGAGACAGGGGGCGACTAATGAAAAACTGTTTTTT
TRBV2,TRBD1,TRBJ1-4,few,CASFPTGGNEKLFF,TGTGCCAGCTTCCCGACAGGGGGCAATGAAAAACTGTTTTTT
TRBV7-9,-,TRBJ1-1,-,CASSSSGNTEAFF,TGTGCCAGCAGCTCATCGGGGAACACTGAAGCTTTCTTT
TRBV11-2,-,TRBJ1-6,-,CASSSGPVYNSPLHF,TGTGCCAGCAGCTCCGGACCCGTCTATAATTCACCCCTCCACTTT
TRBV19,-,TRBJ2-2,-,CASSIGSGELFF,TGTGCCAGTAGTATAGGATCCGGGGAGCTGTTTTTT
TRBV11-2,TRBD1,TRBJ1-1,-,CASSYLQGKDTEAFF,TGTGCCAGCAGCTACCTACAGGGGAAGGACACTGAAGCTTTCTTT
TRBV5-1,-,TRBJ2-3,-,CASSSRVATDTQYF,TGCGCCAGCAGCTCTCGGGTGGCGACAGATACGCAGTATTTT
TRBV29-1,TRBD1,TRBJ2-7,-,CSVEGTGTDSYEQYF,TGCAGCGTTGAGGGAACCGGGACAGACTCCTACGAGCAGTACTTC
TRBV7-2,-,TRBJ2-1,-,CASSSSGLSANEQFF,TGTGCCAGCAGCTCCTCCGGACTCTCCGCGAATGAGCAGTTCTTC
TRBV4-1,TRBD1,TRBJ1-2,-,CASSQRTGCSRTF,TGCGCCAGCAGCCAAAGGACAGGGTGTTCTCGCACCTTC
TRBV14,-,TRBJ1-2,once,CASSPMTGGYTF,TGTGCCAGCAGCCCAATGACAGGTGGCTACACCTTC
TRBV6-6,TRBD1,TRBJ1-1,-,CASSLGQGISGTEAFF,TGTGCCAGCAGTTTGGGACAGGGTATATCGGGAACTGAAGCTTTCTTT
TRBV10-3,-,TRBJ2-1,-,CATRLADNEQFF,TGTGCCACCCGACTGGCAGACAATGAGCAGTTCTTC
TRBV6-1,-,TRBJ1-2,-,CASSASKTASNYGYTF,TGTGCCAGCAGTGCCAGTAAGACGGCTTCCAACTATGGCTACACCTTC
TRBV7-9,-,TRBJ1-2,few,CASSLRIKGKGYTF,TGTGCCAGCAGCTTAAGGATTAAGGGGAAAGGCTACACCTTC
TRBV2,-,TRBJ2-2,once,CASSDANTGELFF,TGTGCCAGCAGTGACGCGAACACCGGGGAGCTGTTTTTT
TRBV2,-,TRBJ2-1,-,CASTTGTASGYNEQFF,TGTGCCAGCACCACAGGGACCGCCTCAGGTTATAATGAGCAGTTCTTC
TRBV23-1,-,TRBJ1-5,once,CASSLKRQDYSNQPQHF,TGCGCCAGCAGTCTAAAACGACAGGACTATAGCAATCAGCCCCAGCATTTT
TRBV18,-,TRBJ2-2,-,CASSPPRVGNTGELFF,TGTGCCAGCTCACCACCGAGGGTGGGGAACACCGGGGAGCTGTTTTTT
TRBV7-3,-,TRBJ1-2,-,CASSPGLNYGYTF,TGTGCCAGCAGCCCGGGACTGAACTATGGCTACACCTTC
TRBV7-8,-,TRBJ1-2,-,CASSPLEGGYTF,TGTGCCAGCAGCCCATTGGAGGGAGGCTACACCTTC
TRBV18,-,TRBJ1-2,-,CASSPRTMGYGYTF,TGTGCCAGCTCACCAAGGACGATGGGCTATGGCTACACCTTC
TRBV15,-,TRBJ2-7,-,CATSPGTALEQYF,TGTGCCACCAGCCCCGGGACCGCGCTCGAGCAGTACTTC
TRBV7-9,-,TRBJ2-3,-,CASTLPRNLPGPQYF,TGTGCCAGCACCTTACCTCGGAACCTCCCGGGACCTCAGTATTTT
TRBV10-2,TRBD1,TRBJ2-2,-,CASRQGAPGELFF,TGCGCCAGCAGACAGGGGGCGCCCGGGGAGCTGTTTTTT
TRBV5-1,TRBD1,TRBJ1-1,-,CASSSTGGIEAFF,TGCGCCAGCAGCTCCACAGGGGGCATTGAAGCTTTCTTT
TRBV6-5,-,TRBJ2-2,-,CASSYLGRLELFF,TGTGCCAGCAGTTACCTAGGCAGGCTCGAGCTGTTTTTT
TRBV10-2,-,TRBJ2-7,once,CASSADWDHEQYF,TGCGCCAGCAGTGCAGACTGGGACCACGAGCAGTACTTC
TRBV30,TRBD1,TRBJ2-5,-,CAWRISDREGQETQYF,TGTGCCTGGAGAATATCGGACAGGGAAGGGCAAGAGACCCAGTACTTC
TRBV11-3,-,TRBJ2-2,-,CASSLSWTGELFF,TGTGCCAGCAGCTTGAGTTGGACCGGGGAGCTGTTTTTT
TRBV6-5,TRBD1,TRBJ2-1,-,CATRQGTGGEQFF,TGTGCCACCAGACAGGGTACAGGAGGTGAGCAGTTCTTC
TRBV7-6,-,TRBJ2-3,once,CASSLRPDTQYF,TGTGCCAGCAGCTTACGTCCAGATACGCAGTATTTT
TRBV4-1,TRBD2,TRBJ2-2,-,CASSQDPSGGKNTGELFF,TGCGCCAGCAGCCAAGACCCCAGCGGGGGGAAGAACACCGGGGAGCTGTTTTTT
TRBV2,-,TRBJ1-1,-,CASSEQGVGTEAFF,TGTGCCAGCAGTGAACAAGGGGTCGGGACTGAAGCTTTCTTT
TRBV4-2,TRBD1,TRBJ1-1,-,CASSQEQGHNTEAFF,TGTGCCAGCAGCCAAGAACAGGGGCATAACACTGAAGCTTTCTTT
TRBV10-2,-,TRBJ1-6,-,CASSPRAGSNSPLHF,TGCGCCAGCTCCCCAAGGGCGGGATCAAATTCACCCCTCCACTTT
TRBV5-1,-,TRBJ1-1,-,CASSQTVAVLNTEAFF,TGCGCCAGCAGCCAGACGGTTGCCGTTTTGAACACTGAAGCTTTCTTT
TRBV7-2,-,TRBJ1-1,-,CASSLLGGDAEAFF,TGTGCCAGCAGCTTGCTAGGGGGAGACGCTGAAGCTTTCTTT
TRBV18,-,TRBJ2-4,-,CASSPSGQAQLAKNIQYF,TGTGCCAGCTCACCCTCAGGGCAGGCACAACTAGCCAAAAACATTCAGTACTTC
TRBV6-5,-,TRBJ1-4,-,CASSYSSGPTNEKLFF,TGTGCCAGCAGTTACTCCTCAGGGCCAACTAATGAAAAACTGTTTTTT
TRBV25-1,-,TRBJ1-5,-,CASSLQGNQPQHF,TGTGCCAGCAGTCTCCAGGGCAATCAGCCCCAGCATTTT
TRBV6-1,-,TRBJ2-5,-,CASERLYQETQYF,TGTGCCAGCGAGAGGTTATACCAAGAGACCCAGTACTTC